This entry features one TCR beta chain sequence. TCRdb independently ran MiXCR on the 5' RACE reads; one entry per CDR3 protein. The sample lists more than 350,000 distinct CDR3 sequences, roughly 9% occurring once. This entry is derived from a study of identical twins. Only healthy Caucasians were included as donors. This clonotype was sampled from a woman in her 50s in good health. The sample taken for sequencing was naive T cells sorted from blood.

The CDR3 DNA reads as TGCGCCAGCAGCCAAGTGGTTAGAGTAGGGAATCTCAATCAGCCCCAGCATTTT. Protein sequence: CASSQVVRVGNLNQPQHF. This chain uses TRBV4-1 with TRBJ1-5; no clear D. CDR3 length equals 18 residues. Germline CDR1 MGHRA, CDR2 YSYEKL. Trimming took 1 base from V and 3 from J, leaving 19 bases between them.